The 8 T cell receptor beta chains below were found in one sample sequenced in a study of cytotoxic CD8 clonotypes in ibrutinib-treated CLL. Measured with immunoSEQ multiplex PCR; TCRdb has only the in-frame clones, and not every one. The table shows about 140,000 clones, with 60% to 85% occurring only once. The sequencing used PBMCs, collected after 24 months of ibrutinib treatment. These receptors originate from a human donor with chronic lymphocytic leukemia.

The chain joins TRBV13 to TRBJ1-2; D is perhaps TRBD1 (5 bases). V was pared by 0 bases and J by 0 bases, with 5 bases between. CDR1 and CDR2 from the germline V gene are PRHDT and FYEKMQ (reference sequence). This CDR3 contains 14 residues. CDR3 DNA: TGTGCCAGCAGCTTAGGGGACACTAACTATGGCTACACCTTC. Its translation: CASSLGDTNYGYTF.

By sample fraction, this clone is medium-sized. The CDR3 coding sequence is TGTGCCAGCAGCTTAGTGGCGGGGCAGGGGGCGGACTACACCTTC. This codes for CASSLVAGQGADYTF. The rearrangement links TRBV7-2 to TRBJ1-2, with 8 bases aligning to TRBD1. This CDR3 has 15 residues. Germline V gene lookup returns CDR1 SGHTA and CDR2 FQGNSA. The trim removed 1 base at V and 10 bases at J, leaving 11 bases unmatched.

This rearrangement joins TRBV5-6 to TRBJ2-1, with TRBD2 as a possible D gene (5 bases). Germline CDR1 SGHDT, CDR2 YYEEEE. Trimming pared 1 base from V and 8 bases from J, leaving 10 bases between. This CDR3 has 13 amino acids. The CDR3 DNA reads TGTGCCAGCAGCTTGTTTGGAGGTTATGAGCAGTTCTTC. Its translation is CASSLFGGYEQFF.

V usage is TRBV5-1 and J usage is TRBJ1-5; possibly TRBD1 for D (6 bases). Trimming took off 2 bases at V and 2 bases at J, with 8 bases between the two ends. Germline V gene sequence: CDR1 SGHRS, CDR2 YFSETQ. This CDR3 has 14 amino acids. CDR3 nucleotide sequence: TGCGCCAGCAGCTTAGCAGGGGGCAATCAGCCCCAGCATTTT. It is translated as CASSLAGGNQPQHF.

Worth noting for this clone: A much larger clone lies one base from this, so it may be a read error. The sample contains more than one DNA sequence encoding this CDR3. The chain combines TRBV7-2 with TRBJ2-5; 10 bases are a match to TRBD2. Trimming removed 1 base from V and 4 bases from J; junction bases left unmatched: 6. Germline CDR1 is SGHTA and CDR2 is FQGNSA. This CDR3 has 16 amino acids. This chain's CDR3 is CASSLGAGGRVETQYF. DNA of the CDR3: TGTGCCAGCAGCTTAGGAGCGGGGGGGCGGGTAGAGACCCAGTACTTC.

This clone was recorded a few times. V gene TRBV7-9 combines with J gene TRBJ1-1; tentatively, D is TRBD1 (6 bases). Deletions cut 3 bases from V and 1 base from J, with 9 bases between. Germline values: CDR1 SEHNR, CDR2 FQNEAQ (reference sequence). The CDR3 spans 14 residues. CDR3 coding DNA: TGTGCCAGCAGCTTTCAACAGGGGAACACTGAAGCTTTCTTT. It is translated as CASSFQQGNTEAFF.

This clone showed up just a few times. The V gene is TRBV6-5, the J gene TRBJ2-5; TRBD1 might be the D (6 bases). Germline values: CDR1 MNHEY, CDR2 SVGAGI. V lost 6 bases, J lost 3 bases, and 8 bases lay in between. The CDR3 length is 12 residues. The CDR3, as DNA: TGTGCCAGCAGAGGGGGAAAAGAGACCCAGTACTTC. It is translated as CASRGGKETQYF.

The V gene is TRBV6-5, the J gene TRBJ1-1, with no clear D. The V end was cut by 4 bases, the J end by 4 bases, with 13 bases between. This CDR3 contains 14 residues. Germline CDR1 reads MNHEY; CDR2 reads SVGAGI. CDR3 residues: CASSLRASVTEAFF. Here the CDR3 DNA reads TGTGCCAGCAGTTTACGGGCGTCGGTCACTGAAGCTTTCTTT.